The count of the clone carrying this TCR beta chain is one. Its antigen is currently unknown. Trimming removed 1 base at V and 3 bases at J, with 9 bases between. The CDR3 extends over 14 amino acids. The germline V gene encodes CDR1 SGHTA and CDR2 FQGNSA. Repertoires were generated with immunoSEQ multiplex PCR, while TCRdb's copy carries only in-frame clones and drops some. Among approximately 150,000 clones listed, around nine tenths were seen once. The sample belongs to a study of T cell responses to AZD1222 COVID-19 vaccine. Study-wide results and caveats: Donors were chiefly white British, with a greater number of females, and clonal diversity was perhaps underestimated.

This specimen was peripheral blood, taken on day 0 of AZD1222 vaccination. This chain links TRBV7-2 with TRBJ1-1, with D maybe TRBD1 (5 bases). This receptor was obtained from an adult in good health. As DNA, the CDR3 is TGTGCCAGCAGCTTAGAGGTGGGGGACACTGAAGCTTTCTTT. Its protein product is CASSLEVGDTEAFF.